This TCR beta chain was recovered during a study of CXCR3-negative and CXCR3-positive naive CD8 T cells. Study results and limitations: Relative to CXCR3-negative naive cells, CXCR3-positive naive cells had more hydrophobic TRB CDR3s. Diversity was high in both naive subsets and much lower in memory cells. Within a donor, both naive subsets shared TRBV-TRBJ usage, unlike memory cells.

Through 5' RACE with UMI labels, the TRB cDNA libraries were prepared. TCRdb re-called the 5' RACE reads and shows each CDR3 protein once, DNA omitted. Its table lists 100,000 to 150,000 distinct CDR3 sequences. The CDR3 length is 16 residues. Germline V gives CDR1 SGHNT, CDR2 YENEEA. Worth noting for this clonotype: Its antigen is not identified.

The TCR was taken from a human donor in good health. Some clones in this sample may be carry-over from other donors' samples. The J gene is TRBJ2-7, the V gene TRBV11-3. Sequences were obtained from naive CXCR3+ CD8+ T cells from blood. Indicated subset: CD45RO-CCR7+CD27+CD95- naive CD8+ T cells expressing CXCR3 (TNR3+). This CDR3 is CASSLDLRTEPYEQYF.